This T cell receptor beta chain came from a study of shared clonotypes between healthy human individuals. Evenly divided among several immunoSEQ plates was the genomic DNA of each subset. Ten immunoSEQ deep assay plates held the unsorted PBMC DNA. TCRdb's copy holds only in-frame clones and misses some; the assay was immunoSEQ multiplex PCR. The table records a few hundred thousand clones, 79% of them present only once. This CDR3 region has 13 residues. V shed 7 bases and J 8 bases; nucleotides not matched to a gene: 4. Germline V gene data show CDR1 as SQVTM and CDR2 as ANQGSEA. The chain is built from TRBV29-1 and TRBJ2-1; TRBD2 matches 14 bases. The specimen was PBMCs. This receptor was taken from a woman aged 40 to 49 in good health. Some clones in this sample may be carry-over from other donors' samples. The CDR3 nucleotides read TGCAGCGCCGCGACTAGCGGGAGGGATGAGCAGTTCTTC. Protein: CSAATSGRDEQFF.